This TCR beta chain appears in the sequencing data of a study of blood T cell repertoires in COVID-19. Study-level information: Donors in the United States, Italy and Spain gave samples during acute or convalescent COVID-19. The analysed material was cDNA or gDNA that came from T cells, B-cell-depleted T cells, or PBMCs.

Germline lookup yields CDR1 MNHEY and CDR2 SVGEGT. Trimming stripped 5 bases from V and 5 bases from J, with 15 bases between. This CDR3 is built from 14 residues. This clone was seen a few times. Original data processing: Estimated nucleated cell counts came from reference gene primer amplification. The data were produced by immunoSEQ multiplex PCR, yet TCRdb's version contains in-frame clones alone and is incomplete. V and J calls and clone size are those listed in that table; D and trimming were worked out from the DNA. Among 200,000 to 300,000 clones listed, over 70% were seen once. The sequence was obtained from a woman of 80 years or more with acute or convalescent COVID-19. Sequences were obtained from peripheral blood. V is TRBV6-2 or TRBV6-3 and J is TRBJ1-2; no clear D gene. The CDR3 loop reads CASSLTLTGYGYTF. The CDR3, as DNA: TGTGCCAGCAGTCTAACCCTGACGGGGTATGGCTACACCTTC.